This TCR beta chain comes out of a study of cytomegalovirus exposure and HLA in healthy donors. Broader study findings: Later analysis identified several of the most significant clusters that appeared linked to common viral pathogens. Presence/absence comparisons presumed near-even sequencing depth among donors. The authors enumerated around 150 TCR beta chains as linked to cytomegalovirus.

The CDR3 length is 17 residues. Per the germline V gene, CDR1 is MRHNA and CDR2 is SNTAGT. The V and J ends lost 3 bases and 2 bases, in that order; junction bases with no gene match: 2. PCR was performed using 60 Vbeta and 13 Jbeta primers. Methods used by the authors: Later, an analysis found around 77 million unique TCR beta chains, and roughly 9.9 million of these were shared. Here immunoSEQ multiplex PCR was the method, and the copy in TCRdb shows in-frame clones only, minus some. D and trimming were read from the DNA, whereas the V and J calls and clone size are those reported in that table. Of about 130,000 clones listed, roughly 82% are singletons. A remark on this clone: What it binds is not known.

This clonotype was obtained from a male donor in good health and CMV-seropositive. Source material: PBMCs. The V and J genes are TRBV6-4 and TRBJ2-3; 16 bases fit TRBD2. The CDR3 region has the DNA TGTGCCAGCAGTGAGGGGACTAGCGGGGGGGCCACAGATACGCAGTATTTT. Its translation: CASSEGTSGGATDTQYF.